This T cell receptor (beta chain) was recorded in a study of blood T cell repertoires in COVID-19. On the study more broadly: In each case, the material was cDNA or gDNA derived from T cells, B-cell-depleted T cells, or PBMCs.

Cohort 3 donors counted as recovered after two negative PCRs, clearance, or resolved symptoms. This clone came up once. Data came from immunoSEQ multiplex PCR; TCRdb stores just in-frame clones and leaves some out. This table has 250,000 to 350,000 clones, about 92% appearing once. This CDR3 is 15 amino acids long. V dropped 3 bases and J dropped 6 bases, with 17 bases sitting between them. The V gene's germline CDR1 is GTSNPN and CDR2 SVGIG (reference sequence). The sequence was obtained from a woman aged 25 to 39 who had recovered from COVID-19. This rearrangement joins TRBV30 to TRBJ1-4; tentative D call: TRBD1 (6 bases). The sequencing sample was made of PBMCs or T cells enriched from blood (not recorded which). The CDR3: CAWSPGAGEHEKLFF. The CDR3 nucleotides read TGTGCCTGGAGCCCCGGGGCAGGGGAACATGAAAAACTGTTTTTT. Combining the CDR3 with reference TRBV30 and TRBJ1-4 gives the whole variable domain SQTIHQWPATLVQPVGSPLSLECTVEGTSNPNLYWYRQAAGRGLQLLFYSVGIGQISSEVPQNLSASRPQDRQFILSSKKLLLSDSGFYLCAWSPGAGEHEKLFFGSGTQLSVL.